Each of the 12 T cell receptor beta chains below was sequenced from the same sample in a study of human versus mouse CDR3 diversity and MHC coevolution. Generated by immunoSEQ multiplex PCR, the TCRdb table keeps only in-frame clones and is missing some. The data contain about 83,000 clones, 85% to 95% of them singletons. Sequencing input: naive CD4+ T cells from blood. Subset defined: CD45RO-negative CD62L-positive naive CD4 T cells. The source is a person aged 25 to 69 in good health.

The chain carries TRBV10-3 and TRBJ1-2; 7 positions match TRBD1. The trim removed 4 bases at V and 7 bases at J, leaving 15 bases unmatched. Germline V CDR1 and CDR2: ENHRY, SYGVKD. The CDR3 is 16 residues long. The CDR3 loop is CAISARPGQNPFGYTF. Written as DNA, the CDR3 is TGTGCCATCAGTGCCAGACCGGGACAGAACCCCTTTGGCTACACCTTC.

The chain carries TRBV9 and TRBJ2-1, with D maybe TRBD2 (6 bases). The CDR3 has 15 amino acids. Germline CDR1 and CDR2: SGDLS and YYNGEE. Trimming removed 0 bases at V and 1 base at J, with 8 bases between. Written as DNA, the CDR3 is TGTGCCAGCAGCGTAGACGGGGGTTCCTACAATGAGCAGTTCTTC. Protein sequence: CASSVDGGSYNEQFF. Together with reference TRBV9 and TRBJ2-1, the CDR3 gives the full variable domain: DSGVTQTPKHLITATGQRVTLRCSPRSGDLSVYWYQQSLDQGLQFLIQYYNGEERAKGNILERFSAQQFPDLHSELNLSSLELGDSALYFCASSVDGGSYNEQFFGPGTRLTVL.

V and J are TRBV18 and TRBJ2-6, with D unresolved. V lost 2 bases to trimming and J lost 0 bases, with 8 bases between them. This CDR3 has 16 amino acids. Germline CDR1 is KGHSH and CDR2 is LQKENI. As DNA, the CDR3 is TGTGCCAGCTCACCAGGTGGCAGCTCTGGGGCCAACGTCCTGACTTTC. Encoded protein: CASSPGGSSGANVLTF.

As regards this clone: The sample carries other DNA sequences with the same CDR3. J is TRBJ2-4 and V is TRBV19; D may be TRBD1 (6 bases). In germline, CDR1 is LNHDA, CDR2 SQIVND (reference sequence). CDR3 length: 18 amino acids. V lost 7 bases and J 0 bases, leaving 22 bases between the germline ends. The CDR3 region is CASTQGTSLGPAKNIQYF. The CDR3 coding sequence is TGTGCCAGTACCCAAGGGACATCATTGGGCCCAGCCAAAAACATTCAGTACTTC. Supplemented by reference TRBV19 and TRBJ2-4, the full variable domain reads DGGITQSPKYLFRKEGQNVTLSCEQNLNHDAMYWYRQDPGQGLRLIYYSQIVNDFQKGDIAEGYSVSREKKESFPLTVTSAQKNPTAFYLCASTQGTSLGPAKNIQYFGAGTRLSVL.

This rearrangement joins TRBV5-5 to TRBJ2-6; a possible D gene is TRBD1 (5 bases). The CDR3 contains 17 residues. The V and J ends lost 2 bases and 0 bases respectively, with 12 bases between them. Germline values: CDR1 SGHKS, CDR2 YYEKEE (reference sequence). This chain's CDR3 is CASSLPRDSSGANVLTF. The CDR3 DNA reads as TGTGCCAGCAGCTTACCACGCGACAGCTCTGGGGCCAACGTCCTGACTTTC.

The CDR3 sequence: CASSLVTSGSSSFTDTQYF. CDR3 nucleotide sequence: TGTGCCAGCAGCTTGGTGACTAGCGGGAGCAGTTCCTTCACAGATACGCAGTATTTT. The chain carries TRBV5-8 and TRBJ2-3; 12 bases are shared with TRBD2. Germline CDR1 SGHTS, CDR2 YDEGEE. The ends lost 0 bases at V and 2 bases at J; junction bases unmatched: 10. The length of the CDR3 is 19 residues.

This chain links TRBV5-4 with TRBJ1-6; no clear D gene. The V gene's germline CDR1 is SGHNT and CDR2 YYREEE (reference sequence). The CDR3 contains 12 residues. Trimming removed 5 bases from V and 7 bases from J, with 7 bases in between. The CDR3 DNA sequence: TGTGCCAGCAGTGCTGGCAATTCACCCCTCCACTTT. Protein sequence: CASSAGNSPLHF. Drawing the rest from reference TRBV5-4 and TRBJ1-6, the complete variable domain is ETGVTQSPTHLIKTRGQQVTLRCSSQSGHNTVSWYQQALGQGPQFIFQYYREEENGRGNFPPRFSGLQFPNYSSELNVNALELDDSALYLCASSAGNSPLHFGNGTRLTVT.

The chain has TRBV4-1 and TRBJ2-2, with 9 bases aligning to TRBD1. CDR1 MGHRA and CDR2 YSYEKL come from the germline V gene. Trimming removed 2 bases from V and 7 bases from J; junction bases left unmatched: 5. The CDR3 contains 15 residues. The CDR3 DNA is TGCGCCAGCAGCCAACCGGGACAGGGTCACGGGGAGCTGTTTTTT. This translates into CASSQPGQGHGELFF.

For this clone: One end of the junction does not line up with germline, which may come from a read error. In the same sample, other DNA sequences code for this CDR3. This chain uses TRBV6-1 with TRBJ1-1; D not resolved. Looked up from germline, CDR1 is MNHNS and CDR2 is SASEGT. CDR3 length equals 16 residues. In nucleotides, the CDR3 is TGTGCCAGCAGTGAAGTGGATTGGGCTTTGAACACTGAGGCTTTCTTT. Encoded protein: CASSEVDWALNTEAFF.

In DNA form, the CDR3 reads TGTGCCTGCGTGGGGGGAGGTCTGACCCAGTACTTC. Its protein is CACVGGGLTQYF. The chain couples TRBV30 to TRBJ2-5; maybe TRBD2 (6 bases). The V end lost 6 bases, the J end lost 7 bases, and 15 bases lay between the germline ends. The CDR3 runs to 12 residues. Per germline, CDR1 GTSNPN and CDR2 SVGIG (reference sequence).

The J gene is TRBJ2-5, the V gene TRBV6-1; TRBD1 agrees at 7 bases. The J call may be faulty, since TRBJ2-7 better matches the DNA end. The CDR3 spans 12 residues. Germline CDR1 and CDR2: MNHNS and SASEGT. CDR3 DNA sequence: TGTGCCAGCAGTGTGACAGGGCCCGAGCAGTACTTC. It is translated as CASSVTGPEQYF.

The chain couples TRBV18 to TRBJ1-3; D gene ambiguous. Looked up from germline, CDR1 is KGHSH and CDR2 is LQKENI. Trimming removed 5 bases from V and 4 bases from J, with 9 bases in between. The CDR3 length is 13 residues. The CDR3 loop is CASSGDTGNTIYF. The CDR3 DNA sequence: TGTGCCAGCTCAGGAGATACGGGAAACACCATATATTTT. The full variable domain, rest sourced from reference TRBV18 and TRBJ1-3, is NAGVMQNPRHLVRRRGQEARLRCSPMKGHSHVYWYRQLPEEGLKFMVYLQKENIIDESGMPKERFSAEFPKEGPSILRIQQVVRGDSAAYFCASSGDTGNTIYFGEGSWLTVV.